This T cell receptor (beta chain) was sequenced during a study of tumor-infiltrating lymphocytes in primary liver carcinoma. Study context: In every tissue type, samples returned a similar yield of roughly 3.5 to 8 million productive TCRbeta reads.

Concerning this clonotype itself: The conserved final phenylalanine or tryptophan is absent from the CDR3, which likely points to a read error. It is unclear where the CDR3 begins or ends on the DNA, so no DNA is shown, and the CDR3 is as TCRdb lists it.

A primer matching the constant region was used to make TCR beta cDNA from 500 to 650 ng of total RNA. Three nested multiplex PCR rounds of slightly modified ARM-PCR generated TCR beta libraries. TRBV1-TRBV30 forward primers paired with a C-beta reverse primer were used in the first two PCR rounds, which ran roughly 9 cycles each. Using its own MiXCR run on the multiplex PCR reads, TCRdb lists one record per CDR3 protein. The data contain about 100,000 distinct CDR3 sequences, about 62% of them singletons. The CDR3 is 17 amino acids in total, end residues counted. Germline V gives CDR1 SGHAT, CDR2 FQNNGV. The tissue used was unsorted bulk material of 20-30 mg. RNA and DNA were co-extracted from it with the AllPrep DNA/RNA mini kit.

The receptor comes from a woman aged 55-75 years with primary liver carcinoma and hepatitis B virus infection. Sequencing used liver tumor tissue from sampling region 2. Subset of the sample: tumor region T2, inferior pole. The chain combines TRBV11-2 with TRBJ2-1; TRBD1 is the table's D call, not checked against the DNA. The CDR3 sequence is CANSLRPGQRFYNEQFY.